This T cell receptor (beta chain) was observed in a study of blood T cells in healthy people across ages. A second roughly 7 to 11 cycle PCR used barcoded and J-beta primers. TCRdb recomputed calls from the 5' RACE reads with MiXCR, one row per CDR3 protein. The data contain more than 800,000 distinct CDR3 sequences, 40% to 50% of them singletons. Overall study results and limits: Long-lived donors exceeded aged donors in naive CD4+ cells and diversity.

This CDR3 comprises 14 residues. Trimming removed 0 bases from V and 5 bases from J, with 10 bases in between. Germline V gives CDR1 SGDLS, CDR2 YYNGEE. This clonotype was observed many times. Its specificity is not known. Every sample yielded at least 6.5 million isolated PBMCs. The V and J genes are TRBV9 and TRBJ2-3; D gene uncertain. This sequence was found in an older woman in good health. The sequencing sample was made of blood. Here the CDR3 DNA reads TGTGCCAGCAGCGTAGACTCCTTCGGAGATACGCAGTATTTT. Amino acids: CASSVDSFGDTQYF.